Listed below are T cell receptor beta chains from one sample, sequenced in a study of shared clonotypes between healthy human individuals. Profiled with immunoSEQ multiplex PCR; TCRdb holds only in-frame clones, not every one. The sample gives 950,000 to 1,200,000 clones, 77% of which show up once; more than 0.85% is in the top ten. Sequencing was done on a sample of memory CD4+ T cells from PBMCs. These receptors came from a man between 18 and 29 years old in good health. Some clones in this sample may be carry-over from other donors' samples. Each CDR3 is given with its conserved first and last residue. A D gene is named only where the DNA matches it firmly. Size is stated for part of the rows, as once, few or many counts, or as a class when the clone is expanded.

d_call clone_size j_call v_call cdr3_nt cdr3_aa
- - TRBJ1-1 TRBV5-1 TGCGCCAGCAGCGGAATTGGGACTCACATGAACACTGAAGCTTTCTTT CASSGIGTHMNTEAFF
- - TRBJ2-5 TRBV5-1 TGCGCCAGCAGCTTGGGAGGACTGTACCAAGAGACCCAGTACTTC CASSLGGLYQETQYF
- - TRBJ1-5 TRBV2 TGTGCCAGCAGCCGTGACTATAGCAATCAGCCCCAGCATTTT CASSRDYSNQPQHF
- - TRBJ2-6 TRBV19 TGTGCCAGTAGTATAGGAGGCCGACTTGGCTCTGGGGCCAACGTCCTGACTTTC CASSIGGRLGSGANVLTF
TRBD1 - TRBJ2-5 TRBV5-1 TGCGCCAGCAGCTTCCGGACAGGGCAAGAGACCCAGTACTTC CASSFRTGQETQYF
TRBD1 - TRBJ2-5 TRBV5-4 TGTGCCAGCAGCCCCGGGGACAGGGGGACGGAGACCCAGTACTTC CASSPGDRGTETQYF
- - TRBJ1-6 TRBV7-9 TGTGCCAGCAGCTTGGGGGCAGGAACTAATTCACCCCTCCACTTT CASSLGAGTNSPLHF
TRBD1 few TRBJ1-4 TRBV18 TGTGCCAGCTCACCAATGGTGTCAGGGGGTGAAAAACTGTTTTTT CASSPMVSGGEKLFF
TRBD1 - TRBJ2-2 TRBV11-1 TGTGCCAGCAGTTACCAGGCGGGACAGGGGGCCGCCGGGGAGCTGTTTTTT CASSYQAGQGAAGELFF
TRBD1 few TRBJ1-5 TRBV6-1 TGTGCTAGCAGGTTGGCAGGGGGGTTTCAGCCCCAGCATTTT CASRLAGGFQPQHF
- many TRBJ2-7 TRBV9 TGTGCCAGCAGCGTAGGTGGTCTTCCCTACGAGCAGTACTTC CASSVGGLPYEQYF
TRBD2 - TRBJ2-2 TRBV12-5 TGTGCTAGTGGTTCGCCGACTAGCGGGAGAAACACCGGGGAGCTGTTTTTT CASGSPTSGRNTGELFF
TRBD2 - TRBJ2-1 TRBV5-8 TGTGCCAGCAACAACCCGCGGGGGGACAATGAGCAGTTCTTC CASNNPRGDNEQFF
- - TRBJ2-7 TRBV29-1 TGCAGCGTTAGGACAGCAACCTACGAGCAGTACTTC CSVRTATYEQYF
- once TRBJ2-6 TRBV18 TGTGCCAGCTCACCTCTACAGACCTCTGGGGCCAACGTCCTGACTTTC CASSPLQTSGANVLTF
- few TRBJ2-7 TRBV7-2 TGTGCCAGCATCCAGTCGGGGTCACGCAGAGAGCAGTACTTC CASIQSGSRREQYF
TRBD2 - TRBJ2-2 TRBV5-1 TGCGCCAGCAGCTGGACTAGCGGGAGGGCTGCCGGGGAGCTGTTTTTT CASSWTSGRAAGELFF
TRBD2 - TRBJ2-7 TRBV19 TGTGCCAGTCGCGGGAGAGCCCTACCCTACGAGCAGTACTTC CASRGRALPYEQYF
- - TRBJ1-1 TRBV2 TGTGCCAGCTGGCAAGAGGTGAACACTGAAGCTTTCTTT CASWQEVNTEAFF
- - TRBJ1-2 TRBV6-4 TGTGCCAGCAGCCCCCAGGGCAGCGGGCGCGGCTACACCTTC CASSPQGSGRGYTF
TRBD1 - TRBJ1-2 TRBV4-3 TGCGCCAGCAGCCAAGAACAGGGGACAAACTCCTATGGCTACACCTTC CASSQEQGTNSYGYTF
- - TRBJ2-7 TRBV5-1 TGCGCCAGCAGCTTGGTACAGGGATACGAGCAGTACTTC CASSLVQGYEQYF
- - TRBJ2-3 TRBV6-6 TGTGCCAGCACCCCGGAGGGGGGCACAGATACGCAGTATTTT CASTPEGGTDTQYF
- - TRBJ2-5 TRBV28 TGTGCCAGCAGTTTAACCCCCAGGGAGACCCAGTACTTC CASSLTPRETQYF
- - TRBJ1-2 TRBV30 TGTGCCTGGACCGGGGATTGGTTTGGCTACACCTTC CAWTGDWFGYTF
- many TRBJ1-1 TRBV5-1 TGCGCCAGCAGCTTGGGGGCCAACAGGGACACTGAAGCTTTCTTT CASSLGANRDTEAFF
- - TRBJ2-1 TRBV7-2 TGTGCCAGCAGCTTAGGAGTGGGGTCTAGGATCACTGAGCAGTTCTTC CASSLGVGSRITEQFF
- - TRBJ2-5 TRBV5-1 TGCGCCAGCAGCCCCGAACCACAGGTGGTATTGGAGACCCAGTACTTC CASSPEPQVVLETQYF
- - TRBJ1-5 TRBV18 TGTGCCAGCTCACCGGTGGGAAATAGAGATCAGCCCCAGCATTTT CASSPVGNRDQPQHF
- - TRBJ1-2 TRBV6-5 TGTGCCAGCAGCCCGGGGGGGCATGGCTACACCTTC CASSPGGHGYTF
- few TRBJ2-5 TRBV7-2 TGTGCCAGCAACCTACTCGGGGTAGAGGGAGAGACCCAGTACTTC CASNLLGVEGETQYF
TRBD2 - TRBJ2-1 TRBV6-5 TGTGCCAGCAGTTCCTCCGGGACTAGCGGTTACAATGAGCAGTTCTTC CASSSSGTSGYNEQFF
- - TRBJ2-7 TRBV5-4 TGTGCCAGCAGCTTGCAGGGGGGGGGCACGTACGAGCAGTACTTC CASSLQGGGTYEQYF
TRBD2 - TRBJ2-2 TRBV7-3 TGTGCCAGCAGCTTTAGGGGAGGGTCGAACACCGGGGAGCTGTTTTTT CASSFRGGSNTGELFF
- - TRBJ2-2 TRBV18 TGTGCCAGCTCAGCGGGACTCAACACCGGGGAGCTGTTTTTT CASSAGLNTGELFF
- - TRBJ2-5 TRBV7-2 TGTGCCAGCAGCTTCCTCCAAGAGACCCAGTACTTC CASSFLQETQYF
- - TRBJ1-4 TRBV27 TGTGCCAGCAGCCCATTCGGGGGATTGGGTGAAAAACTGTTTTTT CASSPFGGLGEKLFF